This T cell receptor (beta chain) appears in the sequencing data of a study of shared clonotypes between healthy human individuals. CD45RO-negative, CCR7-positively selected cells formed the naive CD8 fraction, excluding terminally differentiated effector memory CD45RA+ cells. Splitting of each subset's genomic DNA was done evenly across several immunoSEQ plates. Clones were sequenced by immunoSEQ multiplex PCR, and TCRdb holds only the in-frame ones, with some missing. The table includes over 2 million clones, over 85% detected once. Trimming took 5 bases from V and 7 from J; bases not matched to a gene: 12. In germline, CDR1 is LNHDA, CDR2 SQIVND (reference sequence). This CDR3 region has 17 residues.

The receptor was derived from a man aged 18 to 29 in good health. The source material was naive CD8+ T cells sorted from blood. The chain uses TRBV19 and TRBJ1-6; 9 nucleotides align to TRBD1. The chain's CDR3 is CASSAISDRGVNSPLHF. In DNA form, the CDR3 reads TGTGCCAGTAGTGCGATCTCGGACAGGGGTGTGAATTCACCCCTCCACTTT. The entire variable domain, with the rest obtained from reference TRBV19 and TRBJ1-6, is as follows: DGGITQSPKYLFRKEGQNVTLSCEQNLNHDAMYWYRQDPGQGLRLIYYSQIVNDFQKGDIAEGYSVSREKKESFPLTVTSAQKNPTAFYLCASSAISDRGVNSPLHFGNGTRLTVT.